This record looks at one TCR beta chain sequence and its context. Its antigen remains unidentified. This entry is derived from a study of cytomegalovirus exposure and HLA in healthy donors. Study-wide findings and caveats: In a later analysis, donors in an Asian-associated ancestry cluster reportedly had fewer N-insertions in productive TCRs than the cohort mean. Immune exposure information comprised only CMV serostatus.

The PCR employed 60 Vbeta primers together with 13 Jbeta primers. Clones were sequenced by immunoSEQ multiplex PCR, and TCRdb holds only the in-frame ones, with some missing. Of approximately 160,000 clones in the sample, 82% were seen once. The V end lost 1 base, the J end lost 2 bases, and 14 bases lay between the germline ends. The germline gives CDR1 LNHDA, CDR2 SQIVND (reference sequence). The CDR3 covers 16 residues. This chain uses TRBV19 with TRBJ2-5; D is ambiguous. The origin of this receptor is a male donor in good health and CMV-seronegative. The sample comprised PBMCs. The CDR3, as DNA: TGTGCCAGTAGTATAGTTCCGACTCTAAGTCAAGAGACCCAGTACTTC. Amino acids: CASSIVPTLSQETQYF.